This entry concerns a single T cell receptor beta chain. Here immunoSEQ multiplex PCR was the method, and the copy in TCRdb shows in-frame clones only, minus some. This table holds approximately 210,000 clones, about four fifths found once. This entry comes from a study of blood T cell repertoires in COVID-19. There are 14 residues in the CDR3. The V end lost 5 bases, the J end lost 8 bases, and 15 bases lay between the germline ends. The germline V gene has CDR1 SGHTA and CDR2 FQGTGA. The receptor comes from a woman aged 40 to 50 with active or convalescent COVID-19. The chain employs TRBV7-3 and TRBJ1-4, with a tentative D call TRBD1 (5 bases). The sample taken for sequencing was peripheral blood. CDR3 protein: CASSLIGVNEKLFF. CDR3 sequence (DNA): TGTGCCAGCAGCCTGATAGGGGTCAACGAAAAACTGTTTTTT.